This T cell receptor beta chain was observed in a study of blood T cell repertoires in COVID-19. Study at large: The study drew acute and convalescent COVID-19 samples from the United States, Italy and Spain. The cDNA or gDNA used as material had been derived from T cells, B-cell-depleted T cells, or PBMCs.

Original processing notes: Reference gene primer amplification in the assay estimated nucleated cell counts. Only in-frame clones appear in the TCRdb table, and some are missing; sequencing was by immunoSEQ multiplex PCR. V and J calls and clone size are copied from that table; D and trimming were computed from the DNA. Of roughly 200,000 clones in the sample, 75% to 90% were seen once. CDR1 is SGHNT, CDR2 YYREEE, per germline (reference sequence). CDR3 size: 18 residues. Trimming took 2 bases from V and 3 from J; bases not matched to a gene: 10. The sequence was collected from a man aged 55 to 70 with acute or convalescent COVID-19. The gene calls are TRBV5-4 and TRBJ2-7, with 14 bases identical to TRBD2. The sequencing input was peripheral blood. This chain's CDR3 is CASSLGGLAGGPGYEQYF. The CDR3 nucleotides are TGTGCCAGCAGCTTAGGTGGACTAGCGGGAGGTCCGGGCTACGAGCAGTACTTC.